These 26 T cell receptor beta chains came from one sample sequenced in a study of PD-1 blockade in classical Hodgkin lymphoma. TCRdb keeps only in-frame clones here, not all; method: immunoSEQ multiplex PCR. The sample lists some 93,000 clones, about 83% seen once, with more than 15% in the top ten. As for time point: cycle 4 day 1 (C4D1), after 5 to 7 weeks of nivolumab. Following autologous stem cell transplantation, relapse occurred in every patient, and exposure to brentuximab vedotin varied. The starting material was peripheral blood mononuclear cells (PBMCs), obtained before the fourth cycle of nivolumab. These receptors were taken from a human donor with classical Hodgkin lymphoma.

V and J are TRBV27 and TRBJ2-1; no clear D gene. CDR3 length: 13 residues. Germline CDR1 is MNHEY and CDR2 is SMNVEV (reference sequence). V was clipped by 6 bases and J by 3 bases, with 9 bases between them. The CDR3 sequence is CASSRPNYNEQFF. CDR3 nucleotides: TGTGCCAGCAGCCGCCCTAACTACAATGAGCAGTTCTTC.

This clone was observed once. The chain uses TRBV6-5 and TRBJ2-1; D is unclear. Between the trimmed V and J ends, which lost 2 bases and 5 bases, there was a span of 7 bases. The germline gives CDR1 MNHEY, CDR2 SVGAGI. The CDR3 length is 13 residues. Written as DNA, the CDR3 is TGTGCCAGCAGTTACACCAGTCACAATGAGCAGTTCTTC. Translating gives CASSYTSHNEQFF.

The rearrangement uses TRBV7-6 and TRBJ1-5; D perhaps matches TRBD1 (6 bases). Germline CDR1 SGHVS, CDR2 FNYEAQ. V dropped 5 bases and J dropped 6 bases, with 11 bases sitting between them. The CDR3 runs to 13 residues. The CDR3 loop is CASSAAGVQPQHF. CDR3 in DNA: TGTGCCAGCAGCGCAGCAGGGGTTCAGCCCCAGCATTTT.

The chain has TRBV4-2 and TRBJ2-3, with 8 bases that match TRBD1. V shed 6 bases, J shed 2 bases, and the junction held 4 bases outside the gene matches. This CDR3 contains 14 residues. Germline CDR1 reads LGHNA; CDR2 reads YNFKEQ. This chain's CDR3 is CASRTGVNTDTQYF. The CDR3 nucleotides read TGTGCCAGCAGGACAGGGGTTAACACAGATACGCAGTATTTT.

V is TRBV11-1 and J is TRBJ2-1; D may be TRBD1 or TRBD2 (5 bases each). Germline V gene lookup returns CDR1 SGHAT and CDR2 FQDESV (reference sequence). This CDR3 has 14 residues. V was shortened by 6 bases and J by 7 bases, with 16 bases between the two germline ends. CDR3 nucleotide sequence: TGTGCCAGCAGTACTGGGACCATTTCAAATGAGCAGTTCTTC. Translated: CASSTGTISNEQFF.

This chain connects TRBV7-9 to TRBJ2-1; perhaps D is TRBD1 or TRBD2 (6 bases each). The CDR3 has 12 amino acids. V shed 4 bases and J shed 7 bases, with 8 bases lying between them. Germline values: CDR1 SEHNR, CDR2 FQNEAQ (reference sequence). Here the CDR3 DNA reads TGTGCCAGCAGCTCGGGGGCGAATGAGCAGTTCTTC. Its translation: CASSSGANEQFF.

The V and J genes are TRBV29-1 and TRBJ2-6; D gene uncertain. CDR3 length equals 14 residues. Germline V lookup: CDR1 SQVTM, CDR2 ANQGSEA. V dropped 4 bases and J dropped 2 bases, with 9 bases sitting between them. The CDR3 coding sequence is TGCAGCGTTGTTGTCCCTCCTGGGGCCAACGTCCTGACTTTC. Translation gives CSVVVPPGANVLTF.

By share, this clone ranks as medium-sized (0.01 to 0.1%). The gene calls are TRBV12-2 and TRBJ2-1; TRBD2 is taken as the D call from the table, unchecked against the DNA. TRBV12-2 is marked as a pseudogene. The CDR3 runs 15 residues. In nucleotides, the CDR3 is TGTGCAAGTCGCCTCACTAGCGGGAGGCACAATGAGCAGTTCTTC. It yields the protein CASRLTSGRHNEQFF.

This clone was seen a handful of times. V and J are TRBV11-3 and TRBJ2-1, with D perhaps TRBD1 (6 bases). From germline, CDR1 is SGHNT and CDR2 YENEEA. CDR3 size: 17 residues. V lost 1 base, J lost 3 bases, and 16 bases lay in between. CDR3 region: CASSLGGQGPFYNEQFF. For the CDR3, the DNA is TGTGCCAGCAGCTTAGGGGGGCAGGGGCCATTCTACAATGAGCAGTTCTTC.

This chain links TRBV4-1 with TRBJ2-3; possibly TRBD2 for D (5 bases). The CDR3 consists of 15 residues. The germline gives CDR1 MGHRA, CDR2 YSYEKL. V lost 0 bases, J lost 5 bases, and 12 bases lay in between. The CDR3, as DNA: TGCGCCAGCAGCCAAGACGGCGGGTCGGGAGATACGCAGTATTTT. Protein product: CASSQDGGSGDTQYF.

This clone was seen once. The chain joins TRBV2 to TRBJ2-7; TRBD1 matches 7 bases. The CDR3 is 15 amino acids. Germline V gene data show CDR1 as SNHLY and CDR2 as FYNNEI. The V gene end was trimmed by 6 bases and the J gene end by 2 bases; junction bases not matched to a gene: 10. CDR3 sequence (DNA): TGTGCCAGCAGCCAGAACAGGGGACCCCCCTACGAGCAGTACTTC. Translation: CASSQNRGPPYEQYF.

This chain uses TRBV5-1 with TRBJ2-3; the match to TRBD2 covers 12 bases. The CDR3 spans 17 residues. V dropped 4 bases and J dropped 0; count of bases not matched to a gene: 6. Germline lookup yields CDR1 SGHRS and CDR2 YFSETQ. CDR3: CASSPGTSGPSTDTQYF. CDR3 sequence (DNA): TGCGCCAGCAGCCCCGGGACTAGCGGGCCCAGCACAGATACGCAGTATTTT.

The genes are TRBV5-1 and TRBJ2-5; TRBD1 is a possible D gene (6 bases). The CDR3 runs to 16 residues. CDR1 SGHRS and CDR2 YFSETQ come from the germline V gene. V lost 2 bases and J 3 bases, leaving 17 bases between the germline ends. In DNA form, the CDR3 reads TGCGCCAGCAGCTTAGGTGCCCAGGGGAGCAAAGAGACCCAGTACTTC. It codes for CASSLGAQGSKETQYF.

CDR3 residues: CASRSNSGVGYTF. In nucleotides, the CDR3 is TGTGCCAGCAGGTCGAATTCAGGGGTCGGCTACACCTTC. This chain links TRBV5-4 with TRBJ1-2, with D perhaps TRBD1 (6 bases). V lost 5 bases to trimming and J lost 8 bases, with 16 bases between them. CDR1 is SGHNT, CDR2 YYREEE, per germline (reference sequence). CDR3 length: 13 amino acids.

Comments on this clone: One end of the junction does not line up with germline, which may come from a read error. The V call is TRBV29-1, the J call TRBJ2-1; unclear D gene. This CDR3 region has 13 residues. Germline V gives CDR1 SQVTM, CDR2 ANQGSEA. In DNA form, the CDR3 reads TGCAGCGTTGAAGTATCTCCTTACAGTGAGCAGTTCTTC. As protein: CSVEVSPYSEQFF.

V gene TRBV4-3 combines with J gene TRBJ2-7; D perhaps matches TRBD2 (5 bases). CDR1 is LGHNA, CDR2 YSLEER, per germline. The CDR3 length is 16 residues. Trimming removed 0 bases at V and 9 bases at J, with 21 bases between. CDR3 residues: CASSQERPMTAAGQYF. The CDR3 DNA reads as TGCGCCAGCAGCCAAGAGCGGCCGATGACGGCCGCGGGGCAGTACTTC.

This clone was observed a handful of times. The chain combines TRBV13 with TRBJ2-7; 7 bases are a match to TRBD1. The CDR3 sequence is 14 residues long. Germline loops: CDR1 PRHDT, CDR2 FYEKMQ (reference sequence). The J segment lost 6 bases and the V segment lost 5 bases, leaving 10 bases of the junction unmatched. The CDR3 loop reads CASSPTDRVSEQYF. Here the CDR3 DNA reads TGTGCCAGCAGCCCGACAGACAGGGTAAGCGAGCAGTACTTC. The complete variable domain, with remaining parts taken from reference TRBV13 and TRBJ2-7, reads AAGVIQSPRHLIKEKRETATLKCYPIPRHDTVYWYQQGPGQDPQFLISFYEKMQSDKGSIPDRFSAQQFSDYHSELNMSSLELGDSALYFCASSPTDRVSEQYFGPGTRLTVT.

This clone was picked up one time. The rearrangement joins TRBV6-4 to TRBJ2-1; 7 bases are shared with TRBD1. This CDR3 region has 14 residues. With V trimmed by 4 bases and J by 7 bases, 7 bases remained unmatched. CDR1 MRHNA and CDR2 SNTAGT come from the germline V gene. This CDR3 reads CASSAQTGYNEQFF. CDR3 bases: TGTGCCAGCAGTGCCCAGACAGGGTATAATGAGCAGTTCTTC.

The chain is built from TRBV4-2 and TRBJ2-2; D is uncertain. The CDR3 runs to 12 residues. In germline, CDR1 is LGHNA, CDR2 YNFKEQ. Trimming took 3 bases from V and 5 from J, leaving 4 bases between them. DNA of the CDR3: TGTGCCAGCAGCCACCCTACCGGGGAGCTGTTTTTT. Residues: CASSHPTGELFF.

This chain joins TRBV5-1 and TRBJ1-1; a possible D gene is TRBD1 (6 bases). The ends were cut back, 3 bases at V and 4 bases at J, with 13 bases in the middle. CDR3 length: 14 amino acids. CDR1 is SGHRS, CDR2 YFSETQ, per germline. The CDR3 coding sequence is TGCGCCAGCAGCTCTCCGGGGGCGATCACTGAAGCTTTCTTT. Translated: CASSSPGAITEAFF.

This chain connects TRBV10-3 to TRBJ1-1; 10 nucleotides agree with TRBD1. V was clipped by 2 bases and J by 0 bases; unmatched bases: 12. Germline CDR1 ENHRY, CDR2 SYGVKD. The CDR3 extends over 19 amino acids. Here the CDR3 reads CAISEPTGTGALMNTEAFF. In DNA, the CDR3 is TGTGCCATCAGTGAGCCGACCGGGACAGGGGCGCTGATGAACACTGAAGCTTTCTTT.

This clone was observed once. J is TRBJ1-5 and V is TRBV6-1; unclear D gene. The CDR3 is 13 residues long. The germline V gene has CDR1 MNHNS and CDR2 SASEGT. V was trimmed by 4 bases and J by 9 bases, leaving 13 bases between them. This CDR3 reads CASSGDPARPQHF. The CDR3 coding sequence is TGTGCCAGCAGTGGTGATCCTGCCCGGCCCCAGCATTTT.

This chain links TRBV6-5 with TRBJ2-7; D might be TRBD2 (5 bases). Germline-derived CDR1 and CDR2 are MNHEY and SVGAGI. CDR3 length: 16 residues. V lost 1 base and J lost 7, with 20 bases in between. CDR3 loop: CASSYYQTRGRGEQYF. The CDR3 DNA reads TGTGCCAGCAGTTACTATCAAACTCGGGGTCGCGGGGAGCAGTACTTC.

The chain combines TRBV9 with TRBJ1-1; 7 bases map to TRBD1. The CDR3 has 15 amino acids. Germline loops: CDR1 SGDLS, CDR2 YYNGEE. V lost 4 bases to trimming and J lost 3 bases; unmatched junction nucleotides: 9. CDR3 protein: CASSSHTGDYTEAFF. In DNA form, the CDR3 reads TGTGCCAGCAGCTCTCACACAGGGGATTACACTGAAGCTTTCTTT.

V gene TRBV7-9 combines with J gene TRBJ2-5; TRBD2 might be the D (6 bases). The CDR3 runs 14 residues. Germline V gene lookup returns CDR1 SEHNR and CDR2 FQNEAQ (reference sequence). Trimming cost V 5 bases and J 5 bases, with 15 bases left between them. The DNA for the CDR3 is TGTGCCAGCAGCCCGCGACTAGGGGTGGAGACCCAGTACTTC. Its protein product is CASSPRLGVETQYF.

The V call is TRBV4-2, the J call TRBJ2-3; tentative D call: TRBD2 (5 bases). CDR1 and CDR2 (germline): LGHNA, YNFKEQ. The CDR3 is 16 residues long. Deletions cut 2 bases from V and 5 bases from J, with 17 bases between. The CDR3 sequence is CASSQRSADWGDTQYF. The CDR3 DNA sequence: TGTGCCAGCAGCCAACGTTCAGCGGACTGGGGAGATACGCAGTATTTT.